This TCR beta chain is from a study of identical twins. V was cut by 3 bases and J by 4 bases, with 21 bases left in between. CDR1 and CDR2 from the germline V gene are DFQATT and SNEGSKA (reference sequence). This CDR3 spans 16 amino acids. In regard to this clonotype: Its specificity is unknown.

One entry per CDR3 protein, called by TCRdb with MiXCR from the 5' RACE reads. The sample records 1.5 million to 2 million distinct CDR3 sequences, under 35% being singletons. Study observations and caveats: Beta out-of-frame sequences showed weaker excess sharing between twins.

The chain recombines TRBV20-1 with TRBJ2-5, with a possible D match to TRBD2 (6 bases). The sample consisted of cord blood. The receptor comes from a newborn girl in good health. The CDR3 loop is CSARTPGPGLLETQYF. The CDR3 region has the DNA TGCAGTGCTAGGACACCAGGGCCGGGACTCCTAGAGACCCAGTACTTC.